Listed below are T cell receptor beta chains from one sample, sequenced in a study of radiation and T cells in renal cell carcinoma. The repertoire was sequenced with immunoSEQ multiplex PCR; TCRdb's copy has only in-frame clones and lacks some. The sample yields 60,000 to 95,000 clones, 70% to 90% seen once. The sequencing here drew on blood, taken from a patient whose treatment included radiotherapy and nephrectomy. These receptors all come from a woman in her fifties or sixties with renal cell carcinoma. Each CDR3 is given with its conserved first and last residue. The order of the fields is V gene, clone size, D gene, J gene, CDR3 DNA, CDR3 protein. D genes are given only for firm matches. Only part of the rows carry a size: once, few, many, or a class if the clone is expanded.

>TRBV28|-|TRBD1|TRBJ1-2
TGTGCCAGCAGTACCGACAGGGTGGGGAGTAAGGATGGCTACACCTTC
CASSTDRVGSKDGYTF
>TRBV4-1|-|-|TRBJ2-5
TGCGCCAGCAGCCAAGGAGGGCTCCAAGAGACCCAGTACTTC
CASSQGGLQETQYF
>TRBV7-9|-|-|TRBJ2-5
TGTGCCAGCAGCTTTGGTCCGCAGCAAGAGACCCAGTACTTC
CASSFGPQQETQYF
>TRBV14|once|TRBD2|TRBJ2-1
TGTGCCAGCAGCCAAGACCGGGGGGGGTACAAGTTCTTC
CASSQDRGGYKFF
>TRBV19|-|-|TRBJ1-2
TGTGCCACGGGCCCCGGGTATGGCTACACCTTC
CATGPGYGYTF
>TRBV5-1|-|-|TRBJ2-1
TGCGCCAGCAGCTTGGCCAGACGAGGGAGTGAGCAGTTCTTC
CASSLARRGSEQFF
>TRBV7-2|-|-|TRBJ1-1
TGTGCCAGCAGCTTAGTAGGGCGCGGAGCTTTCTTT
CASSLVGRGAFF
>TRBV28|-|-|TRBJ1-2
TGTGCCAGCAGTCCACCGGGCCGAGGTTATGGCTACACCTTC
CASSPPGRGYGYTF
>TRBV19|-|-|TRBJ2-5
TGTGCCAGTAGTATCTCCGGTTCTGGCGGGGAGACCCAGTACTTC
CASSISGSGGETQYF
>TRBV5-4|-|TRBD1|TRBJ1-1
TGTGCCAGCAGCTTCTTGGGACAGGGGAACACTGAAGCTTTCTTT
CASSFLGQGNTEAFF
>TRBV19|once|-|TRBJ1-1
TGTGCCAGTACTATCAACGACGGCCCGAACACTGAAGCTTTCTTT
CASTINDGPNTEAFF
>TRBV9|-|-|TRBJ2-2
TGTGCCAGCAGCAGACTGGTTGTCGGGGAGCTGTTTTTT
CASSRLVVGELFF
>TRBV2|-|-|TRBJ1-1
TGTGCCAGCAGGCAGGGGAGCGGAGGAACTGAAGCTTTCTTT
CASRQGSGGTEAFF
>TRBV5-1|-|-|TRBJ2-2
TGCGCCAGCAGCTCGTGGGGGGAGCTGTTTTTT
CASSSWGELFF
>TRBV9|once|TRBD1|TRBJ1-2
TGTGCCAGCAGCGTTAACGACAGGGGGCATAGCGGCTACACCTTC
CASSVNDRGHSGYTF
>TRBV9|-|TRBD1|TRBJ2-2
TGTGCCAGCAGGAGGGGGCTGGACACCGGGGAGCTGTTTTTT
CASRRGLDTGELFF
>TRBV5-1|-|-|TRBJ1-1
TGTGCCAGCAGCTTGGGGGAGGGGACTGAAGCTTTCTTT
CASSLGEGTEAFF
>TRBV19|once|TRBD2|TRBJ2-3
TGTGCCAGTAGTAGACTAGCGGAGGATACGCAGTATTTT
CASSRLAEDTQYF
>TRBV9|once|-|TRBJ1-2
TGTGCCAGCAGCGTAGCAGGGATTGGTAACTATGGCTACACCTTC
CASSVAGIGNYGYTF
>TRBV5-5|-|-|TRBJ1-6
TGTGCCAGCAGCCCACACCCCACGCCCCAGCAGGGGTTAAATTCCCTCCACTTT
CASSPHPTPQQGLNSLHF
>TRBV5-1|once|-|TRBJ2-2
TGCGCCAGCAGCTTGGAGTCCTTCACCGGGGAGCTGTTTTTT
CASSLESFTGELFF
>TRBV28|-|TRBD1|TRBJ1-2
TGTGCCAGCATCGACCGGGACAGCAGCGGCTACACCTTC
CASIDRDSSGYTF
>TRBV5-6|-|-|TRBJ2-5
TGTGCCAGCAGCTTGGGGACAGAAGAGACCCAGTACTTC
CASSLGTEETQYF
>TRBV2|-|TRBD1|TRBJ1-2
TGTGCCAGCAGCCTCGGGACAGGGGACTATGGCTACACCTTC
CASSLGTGDYGYTF
>TRBV5-6|-|-|TRBJ2-3
TGTGCCAGCAGCTTCACAACGGATACGCAGTATTTT
CASSFTTDTQYF
>TRBV4-1|-|-|TRBJ2-7
TGCGCCAGCAGCCAAGTTCTTACTCAATACGAGCAGTACTTC
CASSQVLTQYEQYF
>TRBV27|-|-|TRBJ1-6
TGTGCCAGCAGTTTAGGAGCAGGGGCGGTTGTAAATTCACCCCTCCACTTT
CASSLGAGAVVNSPLHF
>TRBV9|-|-|TRBJ2-5
TGTGCCAGCAGCGCGGGACTTTCACAAGAGACCCAGTACTTC
CASSAGLSQETQYF
>TRBV4-1|-|TRBD1|TRBJ1-5
TGCGCCAGCAGCCACAGGACAGGGGGCGCAAATAGCAATCAGCCCCAGCATTTT
CASSHRTGGANSNQPQHF
>TRBV19|-|TRBD1|TRBJ2-1
TGTGCCAGTCTTGAGGGGACAGGGGGAAGGAATGAGCAGTTCTTC
CASLEGTGGRNEQFF
>TRBV7-6|-|TRBD2|TRBJ2-1
TGTGCCAGCAGCTCCAGAATAGCGGGGGTATCCTACAATGAGCAGTTCTTC
CASSSRIAGVSYNEQFF
>TRBV2|-|TRBD1|TRBJ1-4
TGTGCCAGCAGCGACAGGGGGCTGGGTGAAAAACTGTTTTTT
CASSDRGLGEKLFF
>TRBV11-3|-|-|TRBJ1-2
-
CASSTSDYGYTF
>TRBV28|-|-|TRBJ2-5
TGTGCCAGCAGTTTAGGATCAGGGGATGGAGAGACCCAGTACTTC
CASSLGSGDGETQYF
>TRBV6-1|-|-|TRBJ1-5
TGTGCCAGCAGTGAAGCCCGGGCAGGTAATCAGCCCCAGCATTTT
CASSEARAGNQPQHF
>TRBV20-1|-|-|TRBJ2-1
TGCAGTTCCGGGATAAACAATGAGCAGTTCTTC
CSSGINNEQFF
>TRBV27|few|-|TRBJ1-5
TGTGCCAGCAGTTTATCGTGGGCAGTAAGGGGCAATCAGCCCCAGCATTTT
CASSLSWAVRGNQPQHF
>TRBV7-2|once|TRBD1|TRBJ1-1
TGTGCCAGCAGCTCCGACAGGGTGGTGACTGAAGCTTTCTTT
CASSSDRVVTEAFF
>TRBV18|-|TRBD1|TRBJ1-2
TGTGCCAGCTCATACGGACAGGGCTATGGCTACACCTTC
CASSYGQGYGYTF
>TRBV28|-|-|TRBJ1-1
TGTGCCAGCAGTTCCTGGACGAGGATGAACACTGAAGCTTTCTTT
CASSSWTRMNTEAFF
>TRBV5-5|-|-|TRBJ1-1
TGTGCCAGCAGCTTGCAGCAGGTCCGGAACACTGAAGCTTTCTTT
CASSLQQVRNTEAFF
>TRBV7-9|-|TRBD1|TRBJ2-4
TGTGCCAGCGCCCCTGGACAGGGTGAAAAGTACTTC
CASAPGQGEKYF
>TRBV4-1|once|-|TRBJ1-6
TGCGCCAGCAGCCCACTCGGGGAGGCACCCCTCCACTTT
CASSPLGEAPLHF
>TRBV5-4|-|TRBD1|TRBJ1-1
TGTGCCAGCAGCGGTACGGGACAGCTGAACACTGAAGCTTTCTTT
CASSGTGQLNTEAFF
>TRBV7-9|-|-|TRBJ2-5
TGTGCCACCGCGACAGGACAAGAGACCCAGTACTTC
CATATGQETQYF
>TRBV19|few|-|TRBJ1-5
TGTGCCAGTAGTCCCGGGGGGGCAAGTCAGCCCCAGCATTTT
CASSPGGASQPQHF
>TRBV5-8|-|-|TRBJ1-5
TGTGCCAGCAGGCCTTCGGGGGGCGTCAATCAGCCCCAGCATTTT
CASRPSGGVNQPQHF
>TRBV19|-|TRBD2|TRBJ2-7
TGTGCCAGTAGCCAAGCTAGCGGGGGGGCCCCCGAGCAGTACTTC
CASSQASGGAPEQYF
>TRBV5-1|once|-|TRBJ1-4
TGCGCCAGCTCACAGGCAACTAATGAAAAACTGTTTTTT
CASSQATNEKLFF
>TRBV4-2|-|-|TRBJ2-1
TGTGCCAGCAGCACGAGAAAGACAGACAATGAGCAGTTCTTC
CASSTRKTDNEQFF
>TRBV19|-|-|TRBJ1-1
TGTGCCAGTACCCCGGGGGTACGGGCTGAAGCTTTCTTT
CASTPGVRAEAFF
>TRBV9|-|-|TRBJ1-4
TGTGCCAGCAGCGTAGGGCCAACTAATGAAAAACTGTTTTTT
CASSVGPTNEKLFF
>TRBV28|-|-|TRBJ1-5
TGTGCCAGCAGATACGGACAATCTCAGCCCCAGCATTTT
CASRYGQSQPQHF